The T cell receptor (beta chain) under discussion was sequenced for a study of blood T cell repertoires in COVID-19. About the research overall: Acute and convalescent COVID-19 samples came from the United States, Italy and Spain. Sample material is recorded as cDNA or gDNA derived from T cells, B-cell-depleted T cells, or PBMCs.

Study processing details: Amplification of reference gene primers was used by the study to estimate nucleated cell counts. Sequenced by immunoSEQ multiplex PCR; TCRdb stores in-frame clones only, minus some. The DNA was the basis for D and trimming; V, J and clone size are from that table. The sample comprises approximately 330,000 clones, 90% of which are singletons, and around 1% rests with the top ten. Germline V lookup: CDR1 SQVTM, CDR2 ANQGSEA. CDR3 length equals 12 residues. Trimming took 7 bases from V and 0 from J, leaving 9 bases between them. Seattle cases were enrolled at active infection and followed longitudinally. This clone appeared once.

The chain is built from TRBV29-1 and TRBJ1-2; D is uncertain. Source material: peripheral blood. This TCR was recovered from a woman in her 40s with COVID-19, enrolled during active disease. The CDR3 spells CSGGSANYGYTF. The CDR3 coding sequence is TGCAGCGGGGGTTCAGCTAACTATGGCTACACCTTC.